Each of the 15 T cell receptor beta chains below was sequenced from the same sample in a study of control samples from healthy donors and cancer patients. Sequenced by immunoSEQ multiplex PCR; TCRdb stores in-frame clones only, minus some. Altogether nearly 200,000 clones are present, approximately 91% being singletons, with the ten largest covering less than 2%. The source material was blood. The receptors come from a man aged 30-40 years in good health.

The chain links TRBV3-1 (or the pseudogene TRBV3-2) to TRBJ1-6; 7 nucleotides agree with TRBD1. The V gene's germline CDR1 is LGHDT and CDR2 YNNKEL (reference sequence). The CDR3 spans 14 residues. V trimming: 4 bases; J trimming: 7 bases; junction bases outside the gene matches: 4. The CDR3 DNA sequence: TGTGCCAGCAGCCGGACAGGAGAAAATTCACCCCTCCACTTT. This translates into CASSRTGENSPLHF.

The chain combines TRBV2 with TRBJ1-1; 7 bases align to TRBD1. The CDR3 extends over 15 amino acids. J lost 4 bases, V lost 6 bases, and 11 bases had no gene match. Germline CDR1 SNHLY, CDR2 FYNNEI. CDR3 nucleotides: TGTGCCAGCAGGGCCCGACAGGGTATGATCACTGAAGCTTTCTTT. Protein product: CASRARQGMITEAFF.

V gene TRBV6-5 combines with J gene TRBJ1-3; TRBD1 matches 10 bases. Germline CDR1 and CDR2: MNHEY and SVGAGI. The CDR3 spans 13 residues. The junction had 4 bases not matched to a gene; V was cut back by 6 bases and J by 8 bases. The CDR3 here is CASSVGQGDTIYF. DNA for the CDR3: TGTGCCAGCAGCGTCGGACAGGGGGACACCATATATTTT.

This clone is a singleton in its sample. The CDR3: CASSLEGPPGNTIYF. DNA of the CDR3: TGTGCCAGCAGCTTAGAGGGACCTCCTGGAAACACCATATATTTT. This chain uses TRBV11-2 with TRBJ1-3; a possible D gene is TRBD1 (5 bases). V gave up 0 bases and J gave up 2 bases, with 8 bases separating them. This CDR3 region has 15 residues. The germline gives CDR1 SGHAT, CDR2 FQNNGV.

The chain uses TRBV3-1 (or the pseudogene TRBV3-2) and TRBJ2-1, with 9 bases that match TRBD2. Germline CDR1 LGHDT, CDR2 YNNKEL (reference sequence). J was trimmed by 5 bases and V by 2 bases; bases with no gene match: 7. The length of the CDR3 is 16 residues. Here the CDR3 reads CASSQKGGLANNEQFF. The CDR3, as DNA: TGTGCCAGCAGCCAAAAAGGCGGACTAGCGAACAATGAGCAGTTCTTC.

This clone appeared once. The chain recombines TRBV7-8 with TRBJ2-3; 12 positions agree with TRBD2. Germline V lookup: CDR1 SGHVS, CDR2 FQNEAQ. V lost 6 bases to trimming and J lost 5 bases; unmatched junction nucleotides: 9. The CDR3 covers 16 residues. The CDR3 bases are TGTGCCAGCAGTTCGCTAGCGGGGGGGCCGGTAGATACGCAGTATTTT. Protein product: CASSSLAGGPVDTQYF.

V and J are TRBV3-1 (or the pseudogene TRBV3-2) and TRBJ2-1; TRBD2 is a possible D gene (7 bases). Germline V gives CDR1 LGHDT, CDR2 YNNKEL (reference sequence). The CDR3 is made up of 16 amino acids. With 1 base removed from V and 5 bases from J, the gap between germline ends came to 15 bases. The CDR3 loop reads CASSQVGGGHHNEQFF. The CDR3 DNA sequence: TGTGCCAGCAGCCAAGTAGGCGGGGGCCACCACAATGAGCAGTTCTTC.

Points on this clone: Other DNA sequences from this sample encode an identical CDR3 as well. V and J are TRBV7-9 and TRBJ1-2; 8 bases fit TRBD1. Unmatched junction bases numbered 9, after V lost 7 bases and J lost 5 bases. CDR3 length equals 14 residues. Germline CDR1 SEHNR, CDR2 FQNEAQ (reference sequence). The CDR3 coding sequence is TGTGCCAGCATATCCGGGACAGGCCTATATGGCTACACCTTC. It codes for CASISGTGLYGYTF.

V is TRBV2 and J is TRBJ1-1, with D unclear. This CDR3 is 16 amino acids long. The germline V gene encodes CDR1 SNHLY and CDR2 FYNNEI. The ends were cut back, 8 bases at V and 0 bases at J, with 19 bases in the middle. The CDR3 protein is CASGEQPRGVNTEAFF. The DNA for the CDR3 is TGTGCCAGCGGGGAACAGCCCCGTGGGGTGAACACTGAAGCTTTCTTT.

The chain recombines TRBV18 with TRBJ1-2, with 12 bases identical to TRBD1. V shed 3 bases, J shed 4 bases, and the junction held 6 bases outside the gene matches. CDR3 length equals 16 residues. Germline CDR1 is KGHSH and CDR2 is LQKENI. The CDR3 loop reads CASSPGGDRGLYGYTF. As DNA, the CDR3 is TGTGCCAGCTCACCTGGAGGGGACAGGGGGCTCTATGGCTACACCTTC.

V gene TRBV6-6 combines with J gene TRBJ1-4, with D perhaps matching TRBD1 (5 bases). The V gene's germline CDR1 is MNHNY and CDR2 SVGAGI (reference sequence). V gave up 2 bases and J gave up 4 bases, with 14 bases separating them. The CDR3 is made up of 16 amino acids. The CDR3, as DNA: TGTGCCAGCAGTTACATTGTGGTGGGGGGTAATGAAAAACTGTTTTTT. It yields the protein CASSYIVVGGNEKLFF.

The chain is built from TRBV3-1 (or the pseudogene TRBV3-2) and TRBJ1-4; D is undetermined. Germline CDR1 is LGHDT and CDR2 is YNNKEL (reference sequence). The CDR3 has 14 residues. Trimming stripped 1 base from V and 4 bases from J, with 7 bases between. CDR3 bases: TGTGCCAGCAGCCAAGGGGGTTATAATGAAAAACTGTTTTTT. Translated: CASSQGGYNEKLFF.

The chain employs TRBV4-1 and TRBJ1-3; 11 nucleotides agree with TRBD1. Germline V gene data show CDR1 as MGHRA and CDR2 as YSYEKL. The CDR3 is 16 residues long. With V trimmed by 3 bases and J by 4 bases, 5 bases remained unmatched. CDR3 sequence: CASSHLGQGEGNTIYF. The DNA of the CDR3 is TGCGCCAGCAGCCATTTGGGACAGGGGGAAGGAAACACCATATATTTT.

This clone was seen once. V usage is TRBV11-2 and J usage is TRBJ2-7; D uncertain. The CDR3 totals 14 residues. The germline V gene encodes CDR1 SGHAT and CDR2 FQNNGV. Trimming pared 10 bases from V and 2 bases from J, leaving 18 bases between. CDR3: CATYSGDRPYEQYF. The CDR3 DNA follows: TGTGCCACCTACTCAGGCGACCGGCCCTACGAGCAGTACTTC.

This chain's CDR3 is CASRTEGTLNTGELFF. DNA for the CDR3: TGTGCCAGCCGCACGGAGGGGACTCTGAACACCGGGGAGCTGTTTTTT. The J gene is TRBJ2-2, the V gene TRBV7-2; tentatively, D is TRBD2 (6 bases). Trimming stripped 8 bases from V and 1 base from J, with 17 bases between. This CDR3 region has 16 residues. Germline V lookup: CDR1 SGHTA, CDR2 FQGNSA.